These 27 T cell receptor beta chains came from one sample sequenced in a study of neurological immune-mediated disorders. TCRdb ran MiXCR on the 5' RACE reads and lists one entry per CDR3 protein. The table lists roughly 38,000 distinct CDR3 sequences, 2.5% of them singletons. Sequenced sample: PBMCs. The receptors derive from a young man with multiple sclerosis.

This clonotype was counted many times. The gene calls are TRBV5-1 and TRBJ2-1; unclear D gene. This CDR3 region has 15 residues. Germline loops: CDR1 SGHRS, CDR2 YFSETQ. V dropped 8 bases and J dropped 5 bases, with 20 bases sitting between them. Here the CDR3 DNA reads TGCGCCAGTGCCCTCATTGTCAACGCCCACAATGAGCAGTTCTTC. It translates to CASALIVNAHNEQFF.

This clonotype has at least ten counts. The V call is TRBV20-1, the J call TRBJ2-1; D perhaps matches TRBD2 (5 bases). Trimming shortened V by 5 bases and J by 9 bases, and 23 bases separated the two germline ends. CDR3 length equals 15 residues. The germline V gene has CDR1 DFQATT and CDR2 SNEGSKA (reference sequence). The CDR3 spells CSARLRGSRIGEQFF. CDR3 coding DNA: TGCAGTGCTCGTCTTCGGGGATCCCGGATCGGTGAGCAGTTCTTC.

This clonotype has ten or more counts. V is TRBV5-5 and J is TRBJ2-3; TRBD2 matches at 8 bases. Unmatched junction bases numbered 10, after V lost 7 bases and J lost 0 bases. Germline V gives CDR1 SGHKS, CDR2 YYEKEE (reference sequence). The CDR3 is 16 residues long. DNA for the CDR3: TGTGCCAGCCCCGGGGGGGCCATCCTTAGCACAGATACGCAGTATTTT. Translating gives CASPGGAILSTDTQYF.

This clonotype was observed at least ten times. The chain has TRBV2 and TRBJ2-7; TRBD1 matches 8 bases. V lost 7 bases and J lost 6; bases outside the gene matches: 26. The CDR3 has 19 residues. The germline V gene encodes CDR1 SNHLY and CDR2 FYNNEI. As DNA, the CDR3 is TGTGCCAGCATTCCGCCACGCGACCAAGGACAGGGAAAATTCCGCGAGCAGTACTTC. This encodes CASIPPRDQGQGKFREQYF.

The table lists this clonotype with a few counts. A read error is likely, as this CDR3 ends without the conserved phenylalanine or tryptophan. The V gene is TRBV5-1, the J gene TRBJ1-1; tentative D call: TRBD1 (5 bases). Germline V gene lookup returns CDR1 SGHRS and CDR2 YFSETQ. With 0 bases removed from V and 4 bases from J, the gap between germline ends came to 10 bases. CDR3 length equals 14 residues. CDR3 in DNA: TGCGCCAGCAGCTTGGATGTGGGGGTCACTGAAGCTTTCAAT. Translation gives CASSLDVGVTEAFN.

The sample holds many counts of this clonotype. The V call is TRBV12-3 or TRBV12-4, the J call TRBJ2-7, with 9 bases that match TRBD1. The CDR3 runs 13 residues. V trimming: 6 bases; J trimming: 3 bases; junction bases outside the gene matches: 3. The CDR3 coding sequence is TGTGCCAGCAGCGGGGACAGGGACTACGAGCAGTACTTC. Amino acid sequence: CASSGDRDYEQYF.

This clonotype was recorded at least ten times. This chain links TRBV20-1 with TRBJ2-1, with 11 bases identical to TRBD2. V lost 0 bases to trimming and J lost 7 bases; unmatched junction nucleotides: 5. This CDR3 contains 15 residues. Germline-derived CDR1 and CDR2 are DFQATT and SNEGSKA (reference sequence). As DNA, the CDR3 is TGCAGTGCTAGAGATAGCGGGAGGGCCACTAATGAGCAGTTCTTC. It codes for CSARDSGRATNEQFF.

The table lists this clonotype with many counts. The chain couples TRBV20-1 to TRBJ2-7; TRBD2 agrees at 9 bases. Germline V gives CDR1 DFQATT, CDR2 SNEGSKA (reference sequence). The CDR3 is 15 residues long. With V trimmed by 3 bases and J by 0 bases, 6 bases remained unmatched. This CDR3 is CSASPAGGSSYEQYF. CDR3 DNA sequence: TGCAGTGCTAGCCCGGCGGGAGGGAGCTCCTACGAGCAGTACTTC.

This clonotype was seen ten or more times. V gene TRBV27 combines with J gene TRBJ2-1; 7 bases agree with TRBD1. The ends lost 5 bases at V and 6 bases at J; junction bases unmatched: 4. The CDR3 is 13 residues long. Germline V CDR1 and CDR2: MNHEY, SMNVEV (reference sequence). CDR3 sequence reads: CASSPGQSNEQFF. The DNA for the CDR3 is TGTGCCAGCAGTCCGGGACAGAGCAATGAGCAGTTCTTC.

There are many counts of this clonotype. This rearrangement joins TRBV28 to TRBJ2-7; D could derive from TRBD1 or TRBD2 (5 bases each). The CDR3 is made up of 13 amino acids. Germline assignment: CDR1 MDHEN and CDR2 SYDVKM. Trimming left V 10 bases short and J 7 bases short, with 20 bases between. In DNA form, the CDR3 reads TGTGCCACTAGGATGGGACCTGGTGGGGAGCAGTACTTC. This translates into CATRMGPGGEQYF.

This clonotype was counted ten times or more. The chain combines TRBV6-5 with TRBJ2-5, with D perhaps matching TRBD2 (6 bases). This CDR3 has 15 residues. Germline loops: CDR1 MNHEY, CDR2 SVGAGI. V was shortened by 2 bases and J by 5 bases, with 15 bases between the two germline ends. The CDR3 DNA follows: TGTGCCAGCAGTTACAGGGGCCCTCGGGGGGAGACCCAGTACTTC. This gives the protein CASSYRGPRGETQYF.

This clonotype has at least ten counts. The rearrangement uses TRBV9 and TRBJ2-1, with D possibly being TRBD1 (6 bases). With 4 bases removed from V and 0 bases from J, the gap between germline ends came to 14 bases. The CDR3 runs to 16 residues. CDR1 is SGDLS, CDR2 YYNGEE, per germline. The CDR3 reads CASSPSGTISYNEQFF. Written as DNA, the CDR3 is TGTGCCAGCAGCCCTAGTGGGACAATCTCCTACAATGAGCAGTTCTTC.

This clonotype was seen many times. The V call is TRBV7-2, the J call TRBJ1-4; D is uncertain. CDR3 length equals 14 residues. With 3 bases removed from V and 4 bases from J, the gap between germline ends came to 9 bases. From germline, CDR1 is SGHTA and CDR2 FQGNSA. The CDR3 is CASSFQAFNEKLFF. In DNA form, the CDR3 reads TGTGCCAGCAGCTTTCAGGCTTTTAATGAAAAACTGTTTTTT.

At least ten counts were recorded for this clonotype. The chain joins TRBV3-1 to TRBJ2-7; D unclear. CDR3 length: 13 amino acids. The V and J ends lost 1 base and 6 bases respectively, with 10 bases between them. Germline V CDR1 and CDR2: LGHDT, YNNKEL (reference sequence). CDR3: CASSQGSVLEQYF. CDR3 DNA: TGTGCCAGCAGCCAAGGTTCAGTTCTCGAGCAGTACTTC.

This clonotype was recorded many times. The chain uses TRBV11-1 and TRBJ2-1; maybe TRBD2 (5 bases). Germline lookup yields CDR1 SGHAT and CDR2 FQDESV (reference sequence). CDR3 length equals 15 residues. V was clipped by 0 bases and J by 6 bases, with 12 bases between them. Here the CDR3 reads CASSLASSGPNEQFF. The CDR3 DNA reads TGTGCCAGCAGCTTAGCATCAAGCGGCCCCAATGAGCAGTTCTTC. The whole variable domain, remainder taken from reference TRBV11-1 and TRBJ2-1, is EAEVAQSPRYKITEKSQAVAFWCDPISGHATLYWYRQILGQGPELLVQFQDESVVDDSQLPKDRFSAERLKGVDSTLKIQPAELGDSAMYLCASSLASSGPNEQFFGPGTRLTVL.

This clonotype was observed at least ten times. V and J are TRBV20-1 and TRBJ2-2, with 10 bases matching TRBD1. V trimming: 5 bases; J trimming: 9 bases; junction bases outside the gene matches: 9. The V gene's germline CDR1 is DFQATT and CDR2 SNEGSKA (reference sequence). This CDR3 comprises 14 residues. CDR3: CSAADRGRTRELFF. The CDR3 bases are TGCAGTGCTGCGGACAGGGGGAGAACCCGGGAGCTGTTTTTT.

This clonotype was seen at least ten times. The V gene is TRBV5-5, the J gene TRBJ2-3, with D hard to call. Germline CDR1 and CDR2: SGHKS and YYEKEE (reference sequence). The CDR3 runs to 14 residues. V lost 4 bases to trimming and J lost 1 base, with 10 bases between them. The CDR3 spells CASSTFQGTDTQYF. The CDR3, as DNA: TGTGCCAGCAGCACTTTCCAGGGCACAGATACGCAGTATTTT.

This clonotype was recorded at least ten times. The rearrangement uses TRBV10-3 and TRBJ2-1; D uncertain. CDR3 length equals 13 residues. Trimming shortened V by 6 bases and J by 3 bases, and 9 bases separated the two germline ends. Per the germline V gene, CDR1 is ENHRY and CDR2 is SYGVKD. CDR3 residues: CAISPPVYNEQFF. The DNA of the CDR3 is TGTGCCATCAGCCCCCCCGTCTACAATGAGCAGTTCTTC.

This clonotype was picked up many times. The V call is TRBV7-2, the J call TRBJ1-1; D is possibly TRBD1 (6 bases). CDR1 and CDR2 from the germline V gene are SGHTA and FQGNSA. Trimming cost V 5 bases and J 1 base, with 17 bases left between them. The CDR3 spans 16 residues. The CDR3 loop is CASSAYLGGANTEAFF. The CDR3 nucleotides are TGTGCCAGCAGCGCCTATCTTGGGGGGGCGAACACTGAAGCTTTCTTT.

This chain links TRBV20-1 with TRBJ2-4; D gene unclear. Trimming cost V 3 bases and J 0 bases, with 12 bases left between them. This CDR3 comprises 15 residues. Germline-derived CDR1 and CDR2 are DFQATT and SNEGSKA (reference sequence). DNA of the CDR3: TGCAGTGCTAGCGGCGCCGGCGAAGCCAAAAACATTCAGTACTTC. It yields the protein CSASGAGEAKNIQYF.

This clonotype was counted ten times or more. The gene calls are TRBV3-1 and TRBJ1-1; D ambiguous. Trimming left V 1 base short and J 8 bases short, with 14 bases between. The CDR3 contains 14 residues. Germline V gene lookup returns CDR1 LGHDT and CDR2 YNNKEL (reference sequence). CDR3 nucleotide sequence: TGTGCCAGCAGCCAAGGGCTGACCCGCCAAGAAGCTTTCTTT. Its protein is CASSQGLTRQEAFF. Filled out from reference TRBV3-1 and TRBJ1-1, the complete variable domain reads DTAVSQTPKYLVTQMGNDKSIKCEQNLGHDTMYWYKQDSKKFLKIMFSYNNKELIINETVPNRFSPKSPDKAHLNLHINSLELGDSAVYFCASSQGLTRQEAFFGQGTRLTVV.

Ten or more counts support this clonotype. The chain has TRBV7-2 and TRBJ2-5; TRBD2 might be the D (5 bases). The CDR3 length is 16 residues. The germline V and J ends were trimmed by 3 bases and 1 base, with 15 bases remaining between them. Germline V gene lookup returns CDR1 SGHTA and CDR2 FQGNSA. CDR3 region: CASSLRAAIRQETQYF. CDR3 nucleotide sequence: TGTGCCAGCAGCTTGAGGGCGGCAATACGCCAAGAGACCCAGTACTTC.

This clonotype showed up many times. The chain joins TRBV6-2 or TRBV6-3 to TRBJ2-5; D uncertain. The V and J ends lost 0 bases and 5 bases respectively, with 4 bases between them. Germline CDR1 and CDR2: MNHEY and SVGEGT. This CDR3 contains 12 residues. Here the CDR3 DNA reads TGTGCCAGCAGTTACTCGACGGAGACCCAGTACTTC. Translating it yields CASSYSTETQYF.

This clonotype was seen many times. The CDR3 protein is CSASGGGETQYF. The CDR3 DNA reads TGCAGTGCTAGCGGGGGCGGGGAGACCCAGTACTTC. The chain recombines TRBV20-1 with TRBJ2-5, with D perhaps given as TRBD1 or TRBD2 (6 bases each). Trimming stripped 3 bases from V and 5 bases from J, with 10 bases between. The length of the CDR3 is 12 residues. CDR1 DFQATT and CDR2 SNEGSKA come from the germline V gene (reference sequence).

There are many counts of this clonotype. The chain has TRBV18 and TRBJ2-1; weak D call: TRBD1 (6 bases). This CDR3 contains 14 residues. The V gene's germline CDR1 is KGHSH and CDR2 LQKENI. Trimming pared 1 base from V and 7 bases from J, leaving 11 bases between. CDR3 protein: CASSPRRDNNEQFF. The CDR3 DNA follows: TGTGCCAGCTCACCACGTCGGGACAATAATGAGCAGTTCTTC.

In this sample, this clonotype turned up a few times. The chain couples TRBV9 to TRBJ2-7, with 7 bases identical to TRBD1. CDR1 is SGDLS, CDR2 YYNGEE, per germline. This CDR3 comprises 14 residues. V lost 0 bases, J lost 4 bases, and 4 bases stayed unmatched. The CDR3 protein is CASSVGNRGYEQYF. CDR3 DNA sequence: TGTGCCAGCAGCGTAGGGAACAGGGGTTACGAGCAGTACTTC.

This clonotype came up many times. The chain employs TRBV5-1 and TRBJ2-7; D gene ambiguous. The CDR3 is 14 residues long. The germline V gene has CDR1 SGHRS and CDR2 YFSETQ. With 1 base removed from V and 2 bases from J, the gap between germline ends came to 10 bases. CDR3 nucleotides: TGCGCCAGCAGCTTGTATAGTGGGGCCTACGAGCAGTACTTC. Amino acid sequence: CASSLYSGAYEQYF.